This T cell receptor (beta chain) was identified in a study of monozygotic twins with inflammatory bowel disease. Per germline, CDR1 MGHRA and CDR2 YSYEKL. The CDR3 extends over 13 amino acids. Template switching appended UMIs that held a 6-nucleotide sample barcode. TCRdb reprocessed the 5' RACE reads and stores each CDR3 protein as one record, lacking DNA. Recorded for this sample: about 450,000 distinct CDR3 sequences. What was sequenced was blood. This sequence was found in a human donor with ulcerative colitis or Crohn's disease, or a healthy co-twin of an affected twin (not recorded which). This sequence joins TRBV4-1 and TRBJ1-5; without DNA, the TCRdb call of TRBD1 cannot be checked. This chain's CDR3 is CASSRDPVQPQPF.